This T cell receptor (beta chain) was observed in a study of T-cell reconstitution after alpha-beta-depleted transplantation in children (TCRdb year 2016). At the level of the whole study: The study quantitatively tracked T-cell immune reconstitution after TCRalphabeta/CD19-depleted allogeneic hematopoietic cell transplantation in children using TCR repertoire profiling.

Libraries came from PCR. Sequencing took place on an Illumina HiSeq 2500. TCR libraries were prepared with molecular barcoding, using unique molecular identifiers to normalize TCRbeta repertoire quantification. TCRdb redid the processing of the public reads, applying fastp at Q25 and MiXCR, and retained in-frame beta chains. Rows matching on CDR3 protein sequence are summarized as one entry with the most common DNA and genes. Counted in this sample were fewer than 400,000 distinct CDR3 sequences; more than 20% of them appeared once. The biggest ten clones account for approximately 11% of the sample. This clonotype came up a few times. Its antigen specificity is not known. Within one base of it there is no much larger clone, and no base qualities were kept. V is pared back by 1 base and J by 11 bases, with 10 bases lying between the germline termini. CDR1 and CDR2 are drawn from the germline V gene: MGHRA, YSYEKL. The CDR3 sequence holds 12 residues, the cysteine and phenylalanine included. Only the CDR3 DNA is retained, 36 bases long and in frame from the first base.

Study-wide findings and limitations: In some patients, high TCRbeta diversity at day 60 was attributed to recipient T cells and intrathymic progenitors that had survived conditioning. About two months after transplant, the apparently early recovery of alphabetaT-cell counts reportedly depended on just several hundred clones that had expanded rapidly and came from non-depleted graft cells. Over the following months the frequencies of hyperexpanded clones went down, and after one year T-cell counts and TCRbeta diversity were mostly credited to newly produced T cells.

The intended sense of this specimen's treatment or condition label: allogeneic hematopoietic cell transplantation with graft depleted of TCRalphabeta T cells and CD19 B cells. Transplant recipients were children who received TCRalphabeta/CD19-depleted allogeneic hematopoietic cell grafts. Source: PBMCs, mostly from graft donor cells, taken 180 days after TCRalphabeta/CD19-depleted stem cell transplant. The receptor chain draws on TRBV4-1 and TRBJ2-3; TRBD2 is perhaps the D gene, given 6 matching bases. The clonotype comes from a male patient younger than 18 who had a stem cell transplant for acute lymphoblastic leukemia, so the T cells may come from the graft donor. Here is the DNA: TGCGCCAGCAGCCAAGTAGGGCGGGGGCAGTATTTT. This codes for CASSQVGRGQYF.